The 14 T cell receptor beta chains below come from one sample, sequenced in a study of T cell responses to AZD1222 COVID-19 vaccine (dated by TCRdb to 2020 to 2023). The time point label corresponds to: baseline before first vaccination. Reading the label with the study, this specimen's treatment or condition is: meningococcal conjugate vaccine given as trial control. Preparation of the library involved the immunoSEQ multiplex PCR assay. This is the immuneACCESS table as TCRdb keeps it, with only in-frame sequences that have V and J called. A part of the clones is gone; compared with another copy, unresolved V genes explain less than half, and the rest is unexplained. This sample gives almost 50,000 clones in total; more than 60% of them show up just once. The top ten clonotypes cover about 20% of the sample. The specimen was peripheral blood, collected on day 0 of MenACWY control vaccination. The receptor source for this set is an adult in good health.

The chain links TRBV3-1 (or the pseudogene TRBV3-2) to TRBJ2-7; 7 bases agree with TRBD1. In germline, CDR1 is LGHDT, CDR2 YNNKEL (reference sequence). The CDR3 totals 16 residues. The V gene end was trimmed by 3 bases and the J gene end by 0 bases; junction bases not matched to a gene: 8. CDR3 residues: CASSQQAGTASYEQYF. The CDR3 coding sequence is TGTGCCAGCAGCCAGCAAGCCGGGACAGCCTCCTACGAGCAGTACTTC.

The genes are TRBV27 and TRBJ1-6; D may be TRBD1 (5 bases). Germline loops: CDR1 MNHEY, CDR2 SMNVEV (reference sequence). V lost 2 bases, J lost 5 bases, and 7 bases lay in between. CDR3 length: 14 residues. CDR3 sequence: CASSLQGNNSPLHF. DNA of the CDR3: TGTGCCAGCAGTTTACAGGGAAATAATTCACCCCTCCACTTT.

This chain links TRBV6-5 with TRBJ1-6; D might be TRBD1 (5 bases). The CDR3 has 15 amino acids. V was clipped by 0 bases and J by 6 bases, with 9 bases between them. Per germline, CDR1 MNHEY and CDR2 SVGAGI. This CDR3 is CASSYSAGSNSPLHF. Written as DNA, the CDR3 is TGTGCCAGCAGTTACTCGGCAGGGTCTAATTCACCCCTCCACTTT.

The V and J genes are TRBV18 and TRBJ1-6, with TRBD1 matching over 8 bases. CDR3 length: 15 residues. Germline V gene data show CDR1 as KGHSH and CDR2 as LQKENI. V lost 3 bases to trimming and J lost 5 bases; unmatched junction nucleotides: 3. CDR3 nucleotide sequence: TGTGCCAGCTCACCTCGACAGGGGAATAATTCACCCCTCCACTTT. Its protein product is CASSPRQGNNSPLHF.

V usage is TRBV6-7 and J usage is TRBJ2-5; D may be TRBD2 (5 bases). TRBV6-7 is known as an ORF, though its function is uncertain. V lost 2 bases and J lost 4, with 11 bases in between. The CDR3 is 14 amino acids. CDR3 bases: TGTGCCAGCAGTTACGGTATGGCGGGAGAGACCCAGTACTTC. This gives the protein CASSYGMAGETQYF.

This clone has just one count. Here the CDR3 reads CASTAVVGGANSPLHF. DNA for the CDR3: TGTGCCAGCACCGCTGTTGTAGGGGGCGCCAATTCACCCCTCCACTTT. This rearrangement joins TRBV27 to TRBJ1-6; 7 bases are shared with TRBD1. This CDR3 comprises 16 residues. The germline V gene has CDR1 MNHEY and CDR2 SMNVEV (reference sequence). The ends lost 7 bases at V and 7 bases at J; junction bases unmatched: 13.

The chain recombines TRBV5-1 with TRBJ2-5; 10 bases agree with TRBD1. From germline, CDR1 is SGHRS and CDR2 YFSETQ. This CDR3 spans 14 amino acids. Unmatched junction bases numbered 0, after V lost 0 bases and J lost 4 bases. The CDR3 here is CASSLGTGGETQYF. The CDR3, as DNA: TGCGCCAGCAGCTTGGGGACAGGGGGAGAGACCCAGTACTTC.

The CDR3 DNA reads TGCGCCAGCAGCCAAGCGGGGGGCAGGGATGAGCAGTTCTTC. This sequence encodes CASSQAGGRDEQFF. The chain has TRBV5-1 and TRBJ2-1, with 9 bases lining up with TRBD2. Trimming removed 4 bases from V and 8 bases from J; junction bases left unmatched: 7. The CDR3 is made up of 14 amino acids. Germline V gives CDR1 SGHRS, CDR2 YFSETQ.

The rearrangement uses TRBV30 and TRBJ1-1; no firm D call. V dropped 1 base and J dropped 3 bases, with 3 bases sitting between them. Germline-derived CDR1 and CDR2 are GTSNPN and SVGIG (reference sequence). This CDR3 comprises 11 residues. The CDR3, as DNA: TGTGCCTGGAGTGAGGACACTGAAGCTTTCTTT. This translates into CAWSEDTEAFF.

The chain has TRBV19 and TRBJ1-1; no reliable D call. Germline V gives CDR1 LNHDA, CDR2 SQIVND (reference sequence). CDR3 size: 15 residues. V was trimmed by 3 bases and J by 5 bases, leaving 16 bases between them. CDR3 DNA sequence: TGTGCCAGTAGTATCATAGGAACTTGGTTTACTGAAGCTTTCTTT. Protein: CASSIIGTWFTEAFF.

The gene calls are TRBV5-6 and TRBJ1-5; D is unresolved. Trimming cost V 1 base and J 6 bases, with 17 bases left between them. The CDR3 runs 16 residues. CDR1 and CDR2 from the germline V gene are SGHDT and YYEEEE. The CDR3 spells CASSLFSGSGSQPQHF. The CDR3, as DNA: TGTGCCAGCAGCTTGTTCTCCGGTTCGGGGAGTCAGCCCCAGCATTTT.

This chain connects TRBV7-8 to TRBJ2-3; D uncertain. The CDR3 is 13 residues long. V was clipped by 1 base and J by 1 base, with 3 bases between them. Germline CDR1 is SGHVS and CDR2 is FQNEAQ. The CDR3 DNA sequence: TGTGCCAGCAGCTTAGACGGCACAGATACGCAGTATTTT. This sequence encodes CASSLDGTDTQYF.

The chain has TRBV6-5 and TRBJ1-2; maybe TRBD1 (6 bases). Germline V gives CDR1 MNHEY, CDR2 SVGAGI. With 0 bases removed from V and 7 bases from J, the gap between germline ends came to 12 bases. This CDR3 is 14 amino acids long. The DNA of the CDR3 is TGTGCCAGCAGTTACTCGATAGGGGGAAGTGGCTACACCTTC. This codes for CASSYSIGGSGYTF.

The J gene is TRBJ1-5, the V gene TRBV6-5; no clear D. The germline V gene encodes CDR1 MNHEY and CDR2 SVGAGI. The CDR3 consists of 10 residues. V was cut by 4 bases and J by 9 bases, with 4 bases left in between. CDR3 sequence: CASSFGPQHF. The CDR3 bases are TGTGCCAGCAGTTTCGGGCCCCAGCATTTT.